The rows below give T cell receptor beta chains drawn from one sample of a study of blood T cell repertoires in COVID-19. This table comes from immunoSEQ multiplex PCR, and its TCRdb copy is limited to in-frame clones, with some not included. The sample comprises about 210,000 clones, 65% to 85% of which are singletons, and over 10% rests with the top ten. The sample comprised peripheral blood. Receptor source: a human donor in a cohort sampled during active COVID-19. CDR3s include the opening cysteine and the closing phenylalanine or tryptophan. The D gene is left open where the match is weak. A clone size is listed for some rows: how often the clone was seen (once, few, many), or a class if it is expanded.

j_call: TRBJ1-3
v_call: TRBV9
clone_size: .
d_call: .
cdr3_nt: TGTGCCAGCAGCGTAGAACTGGCTGGAAACACCATATATTTT
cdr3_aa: CASSVELAGNTIYF

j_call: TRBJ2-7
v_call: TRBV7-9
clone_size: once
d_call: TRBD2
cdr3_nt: TGTGCCAGCAGCTTGACTAGCGGTTCCTACGAGCAGTACTTC
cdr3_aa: CASSLTSGSYEQYF

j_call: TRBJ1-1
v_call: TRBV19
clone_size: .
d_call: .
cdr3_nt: TGTGCCAGTAGTTGGGGGGGGAACACTGAAGCTTTCTTT
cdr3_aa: CASSWGGNTEAFF

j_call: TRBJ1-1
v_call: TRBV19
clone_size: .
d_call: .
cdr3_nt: TGTGCCAGTAGTAAGAGCAGGGAAGGGGAAGCTTTCTTT
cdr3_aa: CASSKSREGEAFF

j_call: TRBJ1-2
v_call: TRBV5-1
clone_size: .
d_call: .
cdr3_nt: TGCGCCAGCAGCTTGGGCCCGGGACTCGACTATGGCTACACCTTC
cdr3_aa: CASSLGPGLDYGYTF

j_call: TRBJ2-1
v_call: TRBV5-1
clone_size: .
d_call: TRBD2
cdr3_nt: TGCGCCAGCAGCACTACTAGCGGGATTAACAATGAGCAGTTCTTC
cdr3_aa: CASSTTSGINNEQFF

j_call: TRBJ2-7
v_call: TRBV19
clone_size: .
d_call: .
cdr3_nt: TGTGCCACTTCACAGGGTCGGGCCTACGAGCAGTACTTC
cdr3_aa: CATSQGRAYEQYF

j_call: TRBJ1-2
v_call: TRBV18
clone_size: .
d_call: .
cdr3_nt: TGTGCCAGCTCACCAAGACTGCGCGAGGGCTACACCTTC
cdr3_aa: CASSPRLREGYTF

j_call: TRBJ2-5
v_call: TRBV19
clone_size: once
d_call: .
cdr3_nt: TGTGCCAGTAGTATAGTAGGGGTTGACGAGACCCAGTACTTC
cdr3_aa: CASSIVGVDETQYF

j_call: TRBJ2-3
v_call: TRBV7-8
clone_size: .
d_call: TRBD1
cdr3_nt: TGTGCCAGCAGCTTAAGGGGACAGGCAGATACGCAGTATTTT
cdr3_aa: CASSLRGQADTQYF

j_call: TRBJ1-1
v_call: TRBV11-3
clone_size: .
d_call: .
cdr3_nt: TGTGCCAGCGGCCAGGGCGCCGGCACTGAAGCTTTCTTT
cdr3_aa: CASGQGAGTEAFF

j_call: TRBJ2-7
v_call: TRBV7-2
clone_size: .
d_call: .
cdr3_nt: TGTGCCAGCAGCTTACCAACAGAAAAGTCCTACGAGCAGTACTTC
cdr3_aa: CASSLPTEKSYEQYF

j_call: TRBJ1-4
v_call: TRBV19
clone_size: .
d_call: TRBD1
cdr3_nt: TGTGCCAGTAACGACAGGGCCTCAACTAATGAAAAACTGTTTTTT
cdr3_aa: CASNDRASTNEKLFF

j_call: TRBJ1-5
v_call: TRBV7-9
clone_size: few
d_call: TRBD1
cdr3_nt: TGTGCCAGCAGCTCCTCCGGGACAGCCGATAGCAATCAGCCCCAGCATTTT
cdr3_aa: CASSSSGTADSNQPQHF

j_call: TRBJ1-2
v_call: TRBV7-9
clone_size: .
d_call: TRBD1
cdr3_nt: TGTGCCAGCAGCCGAGGGACAGACTATAACTATGGCTACACCTTC
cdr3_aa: CASSRGTDYNYGYTF

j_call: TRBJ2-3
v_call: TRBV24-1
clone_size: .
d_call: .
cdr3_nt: TGTGCCACCAGTCGTACCGGCCAGGAAAGCACAGATACGCAGTATTTT
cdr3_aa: CATSRTGQESTDTQYF

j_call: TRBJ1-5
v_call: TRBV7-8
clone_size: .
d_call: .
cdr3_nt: TGTGCCAGCAGCTTTAGTGCCAGGGCCTTCCAGCCCCAGCATTTT
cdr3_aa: CASSFSARAFQPQHF